The 18 T cell receptor beta chains reported below all come from one sample, sequenced in a study of blood T cell repertoires in COVID-19. Clones were read by immunoSEQ multiplex PCR, and TCRdb kept only the in-frame ones, dropping some. Of 95,000 to 110,000 clones in the sample, 70% to 90% were seen once. The sample was peripheral blood. These receptors originate from a man in his forties or fifties in a cohort sampled during active COVID-19.

The rearrangement links TRBV11-3 to TRBJ1-6; 7 positions agree with TRBD1. V shed 0 bases and J 7 bases; nucleotides not matched to a gene: 3. The germline V gene encodes CDR1 SGHNT and CDR2 YENEEA. CDR3 length: 15 residues. The CDR3 DNA sequence: TGTGCCAGCAGCTTAGAGACAGGGAGAAATTCACCCCTCCACTTT. This translates into CASSLETGRNSPLHF.

The chain carries TRBV5-4 and TRBJ1-3; 7 bases are a match to TRBD1. The CDR3 spans 15 residues. With 3 bases clipped from V and 0 bases from J, the junction kept 3 bases outside the gene matches. CDR1 is SGHNT, CDR2 YYREEE, per germline (reference sequence). CDR3 sequence (DNA): TGTGCCAGCAGCTCGGGACAGAACTCTGGAAACACCATATATTTT. Residues: CASSSGQNSGNTIYF.

V gene TRBV6-5 combines with J gene TRBJ2-3; possible D gene TRBD1, 5 bases. V lost 5 bases to trimming and J lost 1 base, with 13 bases between them. Germline V gene lookup returns CDR1 MNHEY and CDR2 SVGAGI. This CDR3 comprises 15 residues. The CDR3 DNA is TGTGCCAGCAGTCCAATTGACAGACGCACAGATACGCAGTATTTT. This translates into CASSPIDRRTDTQYF.

CDR3 sequence (DNA): TGTGCCAGCAGCGCGGGACAGGGAGGTAATTCACCCCTCCACTTT. This gives the protein CASSAGQGGNSPLHF. The V gene is TRBV2, the J gene TRBJ1-6, with 9 bases fitting TRBD1. Trimming took 6 bases from V and 6 from J; bases not matched to a gene: 6. The CDR3 contains 15 residues. The germline V gene encodes CDR1 SNHLY and CDR2 FYNNEI.

This clone appeared a single time. This chain joins TRBV5-4 and TRBJ2-7; possibly TRBD2 for D (6 bases). CDR1 SGHNT and CDR2 YYREEE come from the germline V gene (reference sequence). Trimming cost V 1 base and J 1 base, with 12 bases left between them. CDR3 length equals 15 residues. CDR3 nucleotides: TGTGCCAGCAGCTTGACCGGCGGGAAATCCTACGAGCAGTACGTC. Its protein product is CASSLTGGKSYEQYV.

The rearrangement uses TRBV14 and TRBJ2-2, with 7 nucleotides matching TRBD1. V lost 3 bases, J lost 1 base, and 14 bases stayed unmatched. Germline V gene sequence: CDR1 SGHDN, CDR2 FVKESK. This CDR3 spans 19 amino acids. CDR3 region: CASSHQGSDRAQNTGELFF. Here the CDR3 DNA reads TGTGCCAGCAGCCATCAAGGGAGTGACAGGGCCCAGAACACCGGGGAGCTGTTTTTT.

As for this clone: Other DNA sequences from this sample encode an identical CDR3 as well. The chain joins TRBV5-6 to TRBJ1-5; 10 bases fit TRBD1. The germline V gene has CDR1 SGHDT and CDR2 YYEEEE. The J segment lost 6 bases and the V segment lost 0 bases, leaving 3 bases of the junction unmatched. The CDR3 runs to 15 residues. This CDR3 reads CASSLGQGARQPQHF. CDR3 bases: TGTGCCAGCAGCTTGGGACAGGGGGCCCGTCAGCCCCAGCATTTT.

V is TRBV10-1 and J is TRBJ2-2; 9 bases map to TRBD1. Germline assignment: CDR1 WNHNN and CDR2 SYGVQD (reference sequence). The V segment lost 6 bases and the J segment 7 bases; nucleotides outside the gene matches: 3. CDR3 length equals 13 residues. The CDR3 loop is CASRGQGNGELFF. Here the CDR3 DNA reads TGCGCCAGCAGGGGACAGGGAAACGGGGAGCTGTTTTTT.

This sequence joins TRBV7-8 and TRBJ2-5; unclear D gene. The CDR3 is 13 residues long. Trimming left V 6 bases short and J 0 bases short, with 8 bases between. Germline lookup yields CDR1 SGHVS and CDR2 FQNEAQ. The DNA of the CDR3 is TGTGCCAGCAGTTATAGATACCAAGAGACCCAGTACTTC. Translation: CASSYRYQETQYF.

This chain links TRBV24-1 with TRBJ2-5; TRBD2 aligns across 9 bases. CDR3 length: 18 residues. Losses at the gene ends were 3 bases for V and 2 bases for J; bases not matched to a gene: 12. CDR1 and CDR2 from the germline V gene are KGHDR and SFDVKD. For the CDR3, the DNA is TGTGCCACCAGTGATCCTTCCCCTGGACTAGCGATACAAGAGACCCAGTACTTC. It codes for CATSDPSPGLAIQETQYF.

The chain has TRBV13 and TRBJ2-5; TRBD2 matches 9 bases. The CDR3 is 14 residues long. Losses at the gene ends were 8 bases for V and 5 bases for J; bases not matched to a gene: 9. In germline, CDR1 is PRHDT, CDR2 FYEKMQ (reference sequence). This CDR3 is CASLSAGGRETQYF. The CDR3 DNA is TGTGCCAGCTTATCAGCGGGGGGCCGGGAGACCCAGTACTTC.

The CDR3 bases are TGTGCCAGCAGTCGGCACAACGAGCAGTACTTC. It translates to CASSRHNEQYF. The chain has TRBV6-6 and TRBJ2-7; D remains unclear. CDR1 and CDR2 (germline): MNHNY, SVGAGI (reference sequence). The CDR3 spans 11 residues. V lost 5 bases to trimming and J lost 5 bases, with 7 bases between them.

The V gene is TRBV7-9, the J gene TRBJ1-5, with D possibly TRBD1 on 5 matching bases. The germline CDR1 and CDR2 sequences are SEHNR and FQNEAQ (reference sequence). The CDR3 totals 13 residues. Trimming stripped 6 bases from V and 3 bases from J, with 9 bases between. CDR3 DNA sequence: TGTGCCAGCAGAGACAGAGACAATCAGCCCCAGCATTTT. Translating gives CASRDRDNQPQHF.

This clone was observed a few times. The V call is TRBV6-5, the J call TRBJ1-1; D may be TRBD1 (5 bases). The V gene's germline CDR1 is MNHEY and CDR2 SVGAGI. The CDR3 runs 13 residues. V was trimmed by 10 bases and J by 4 bases, leaving 16 bases between them. CDR3 in amino acids: CATLVVGGTEAFF. DNA of the CDR3: TGTGCCACCCTAGTAGTGGGGGGCACTGAAGCTTTCTTT.

The chain links TRBV6-1 to TRBJ1-1; no reliable D call. V was clipped by 0 bases and J by 11 bases, with 13 bases between them. This CDR3 comprises 13 residues. Germline V lookup: CDR1 MNHNS, CDR2 SASEGT. CDR3 sequence: CASSEAPRVGAFF. The CDR3 DNA is TGTGCCAGCAGTGAAGCGCCCCGCGTCGGGGCTTTCTTT.

This chain uses TRBV3-1 (or the pseudogene TRBV3-2) with TRBJ1-2; possible D gene TRBD1, 5 bases. This CDR3 comprises 13 residues. The germline V gene encodes CDR1 LGHDT and CDR2 YNNKEL (reference sequence). With 4 bases removed from V and 8 bases from J, the gap between germline ends came to 14 bases. The DNA of the CDR3 is TGTGCCAGCAGCCCTATAGGGGATCCGGGCTACACCTTC. It yields the protein CASSPIGDPGYTF.

The chain employs TRBV5-1 and TRBJ2-7, with D perhaps matching TRBD2 (5 bases). From germline, CDR1 is SGHRS and CDR2 YFSETQ. V was shortened by 0 bases and J by 1 base, with 17 bases between the two germline ends. The CDR3 runs 17 residues. This chain's CDR3 is CASSLVPGLGSSYEQYF. The CDR3 nucleotides read TGCGCCAGCAGCTTGGTTCCGGGGTTGGGTTCTTCCTACGAGCAGTACTTC.

This chain links TRBV27 with TRBJ2-7, with D perhaps TRBD2 (5 bases). This CDR3 is 16 amino acids long. V dropped 2 bases and J dropped 4 bases, with 18 bases sitting between them. Germline V CDR1 and CDR2: MNHEY, SMNVEV (reference sequence). The chain's CDR3 is CASSLRGGQPYYEQYF. DNA for the CDR3: TGTGCCAGCAGTTTACGCGGCGGGCAACCCTATTACGAGCAGTACTTC.